The TCR beta chain described here comes from a study of T cell responses to AZD1222 COVID-19 vaccine. Profiling relied on immunoSEQ multiplex PCR, and the TCRdb table lists in-frame clones only, not all of them. The repertoire has under 45,000 clones, approximately 80% of them found once; the top ten carry more than 15%. General study points: Clonal diversity may have been underestimated in mostly white British donors.

On this clone itself: Its antigen remains unidentified.

Trimming removed 7 bases at V and 6 bases at J, with 11 bases between. Germline CDR1 SQVTM, CDR2 ANQGSEA. CDR3 length: 11 residues. This receptor was taken from an adult who received the AZD1222 COVID-19 vaccine. The sample in question was peripheral blood, obtained 28 days after the second AZD1222 dose. This chain uses TRBV29-1 with TRBJ2-3; maybe TRBD1 (6 bases). This CDR3 reads CSGSTGDTQYF. As DNA, the CDR3 is TGCAGCGGCTCCACAGGGGATACGCAGTATTTT.